This is a list of T cell receptor beta chains from one sample in a study of blood T cell repertoires in COVID-19. Profiling relied on immunoSEQ multiplex PCR, and the TCRdb table lists in-frame clones only, not all of them. The sample includes about 160,000 clones, about three quarters of them seen just once. Sequencing input: peripheral blood. These receptors came from a man aged 60-69 years with acute or convalescent COVID-19. The CDR3 runs from the conserved cysteine through the conserved F or W. The size field is filled for only some rows; it gives once, few, many or a size class.

v_gene	j_gene	abundance	CDR3aa
TRBV18	TRBJ1-5	NA	CASSPTGTNNQPQHF
TRBV9	TRBJ1-5	NA	CASSVGSNSNQPQHF
TRBV14	TRBJ1-1	few	CASSQQGYTEAFF
TRBV20-1	TRBJ2-7	NA	CSASTAKTLPEQYF
TRBV3-1/TRBV3-2	TRBJ2-7	few	CASSQGRTVYEQYF
TRBV4-1	TRBJ2-1	NA	CASSQEAGGALGQFF
TRBV10-3	TRBJ2-1	NA	CASHSGGVDKGNEQFF
TRBV13	TRBJ1-6	NA	CASSLAIGQGGNSPLHF
TRBV2	TRBJ2-4	NA	CASSEAGGGGKNIQYF
TRBV24-1	TRBJ1-5	NA	CATSGPGTQPQHF
TRBV27	TRBJ1-2	few	CASSSLRGGYTF
TRBV30	TRBJ1-4	NA	CAWTRQGREKLFF
TRBV9	TRBJ1-4	NA	CASSVAQGRNEKLFF
TRBV5-8	TRBJ2-3	NA	CASSLSGQGADTQYF
TRBV3-1/TRBV3-2	TRBJ2-3	NA	CASSQGLAVSTDTQYF
TRBV3-1/TRBV3-2	TRBJ2-3	NA	CASRTQGTDTQYF
TRBV9	TRBJ2-5	NA	CASASGVLQETQYF
TRBV18	TRBJ1-1	NA	CASSPGGIAAFF
TRBV29-1	TRBJ1-1	few	CSVAGVAAFF
TRBV6-5	TRBJ1-5	NA	CASSAGEANQPQHF
TRBV15	TRBJ1-1	NA	CATSRGVNTEAFF
TRBV19	TRBJ1-5	NA	CASSIGGSNQPQHF
TRBV3-1/TRBV3-2	TRBJ1-3	NA	CASSPLTGQGNTIYF
TRBV5-1	TRBJ1-2	few	CASSLDLGQLNYGYTF
TRBV5-1	TRBJ2-7	NA	CASSSTGSYEQYF
TRBV3-1/TRBV3-2	TRBJ1-3	NA	CASRGVGTGAGNTIYF
TRBV5-1	TRBJ1-2	NA	CASKLTGDYGYTF
TRBV5-4	TRBJ1-2	NA	CASSFHGGQGYTF
TRBV7-7	TRBJ2-5	NA	CASSSGTSSETQYF
TRBV30	TRBJ2-7	NA	CAWARAREQYF